A single sample gave rise to the 31 T cell receptor beta chains below, sequenced in a study of PD-L1 blockade in urothelial cancer. Repertoires were generated with immunoSEQ multiplex PCR, while TCRdb's copy carries only in-frame clones and drops some. The table lists some 60,000 clones, about 82% of them singletons. Sequenced here: PBMCs, sampled around atezolizumab (anti-PD-L1) treatment. These receptors all stem from a middle-aged man with urothelial cancer.

This chain uses TRBV28 with TRBJ2-1, with D uncertain. Looked up from germline, CDR1 is MDHEN and CDR2 is SYDVKM. V shed 4 bases and J shed 5 bases, with 12 bases lying between them. The CDR3 is made up of 14 amino acids. The CDR3 region has the DNA TGTGCCAGCAGTTCCCGGCGGAGAAACAATGAGCAGTTCTTC. Its translation is CASSSRRRNNEQFF.

The chain has TRBV5-8 and TRBJ1-6; 8 positions agree with TRBD1. V trimming: 4 bases; J trimming: 7 bases; junction bases outside the gene matches: 10. CDR3 size: 16 residues. CDR1 and CDR2 (germline): SGHTS, YDEGEE. CDR3 region: CASSPFGQGYNSPLHF. CDR3 nucleotides: TGTGCCAGCAGCCCTTTCGGACAGGGATACAATTCACCCCTCCACTTT.

The V gene is TRBV7-9, the J gene TRBJ2-3; 11 bases fit TRBD2. The J segment lost 6 bases and the V segment lost 5 bases, leaving 10 bases of the junction unmatched. CDR3 size: 16 residues. Per germline, CDR1 SEHNR and CDR2 FQNEAQ (reference sequence). The DNA of the CDR3 is TGTGCCAGCAGCCGAGAGACTAGCGGGATTTCGGATACGCAGTATTTT. Protein product: CASSRETSGISDTQYF.

The V gene is TRBV2, the J gene TRBJ2-7, with TRBD2 matching over 7 bases. The length of the CDR3 is 11 residues. Germline V CDR1 and CDR2: SNHLY, FYNNEI. Trimming at V came to 8 bases and at J to 4 bases, leaving 2 bases not matched to a gene. The DNA for the CDR3 is TGTGCCAGCGGGAGGGGATACGAGCAGTACTTC. This sequence encodes CASGRGYEQYF.

Turning to this clone: Other DNA sequences in this sample translate to the same CDR3. This chain links TRBV28 with TRBJ1-1; D is ambiguous. Germline CDR1 MDHEN, CDR2 SYDVKM. The ends were cut back, 5 bases at V and 0 bases at J, with 4 bases in the middle. The length of the CDR3 is 12 residues. CDR3 loop: CASSQVNTEAFF. CDR3 nucleotides: TGTGCCAGCAGTCAGGTGAACACTGAAGCTTTCTTT.

V is TRBV19 and J is TRBJ1-5; 8 bases match TRBD1. In germline, CDR1 is LNHDA, CDR2 SQIVND (reference sequence). The CDR3 covers 13 residues. Trimming cost V 10 bases and J 2 bases; bases outside gene matches: 4. The DNA for the CDR3 is TGTGCCACCCTGGGACAGGGCAATCAGCCCCAGCATTTT. It yields the protein CATLGQGNQPQHF.

This chain joins TRBV10-1 and TRBJ1-2; TRBD1 might be the D (6 bases). Trimming left V 6 bases short and J 2 bases short, with 19 bases between. Looked up from germline, CDR1 is WNHNN and CDR2 is SYGVQD (reference sequence). There are 16 residues in the CDR3. Written as DNA, the CDR3 is TGCGCCAGCAGGGAAGGGGGGGCAGTCCCAAACTATGGCTACACCTTC. This gives the protein CASREGGAVPNYGYTF.

This clone came up once. J is TRBJ2-1 and V is TRBV27; TRBD2 matches 8 bases. J was trimmed by 4 bases and V by 1 base; bases with no gene match: 6. The CDR3 consists of 16 residues. Germline V gene lookup returns CDR1 MNHEY and CDR2 SMNVEV (reference sequence). The CDR3 sequence: CASSLLAGRGYNEQFF. The CDR3 DNA reads as TGTGCCAGCAGTTTATTAGCGGGGAGGGGATACAATGAGCAGTTCTTC.

The chain employs TRBV21-1 and TRBJ2-6; the DNA was not compared with TRBD2, the D call given in the table. TRBV21-1 is termed a pseudogene. CDR3 size: 14 residues. This CDR3 reads CASSARSGANVLTF. In nucleotides, the CDR3 is TGTGCCAGCAGCGCTAGGTCTGGGGCCAACGTCCTGACTTTC.

This chain uses TRBV7-9 with TRBJ2-7; 12 bases line up with TRBD1. The germline V gene encodes CDR1 SEHNR and CDR2 FQNEAQ (reference sequence). J was trimmed by 6 bases and V by 5 bases; bases with no gene match: 5. The CDR3 covers 14 residues. The CDR3 loop reads CASSPGTGGVEQYF. CDR3 DNA sequence: TGTGCCAGCAGCCCCGGGACAGGGGGCGTCGAGCAGTACTTC. The entire variable domain, with the rest obtained from reference TRBV7-9 and TRBJ2-7, is as follows: DTGVSQNPRHKITKRGQNVTFRCDPISEHNRLYWYRQTLGQGPEFLTYFQNEAQLEKSRLLSDRFSAERPKGSFSTLEIQRTEQGDSAMYLCASSPGTGGVEQYFGPGTRLTVT.

This sequence joins TRBV6-5 and TRBJ2-7; 8 nucleotides align to TRBD1. Germline lookup yields CDR1 MNHEY and CDR2 SVGAGI. Losses at the gene ends were 7 bases for V and 2 bases for J; bases not matched to a gene: 7. This CDR3 has 14 residues. DNA of the CDR3: TGTGCCAGCAAGCTCGGACAGGGCCCCTACGAGCAGTACTTC. This sequence encodes CASKLGQGPYEQYF.

V and J are TRBV5-5 and TRBJ1-2, with a weak D call TRBD1 (5 bases). With 1 base removed from V and 2 bases from J, the gap between germline ends came to 15 bases. CDR3 length equals 16 residues. CDR1 is SGHKS, CDR2 YYEKEE, per germline (reference sequence). The CDR3 protein is CASSLPHDSDNYGYTF. CDR3 in DNA: TGTGCCAGCAGCTTGCCCCACGACAGTGACAACTATGGCTACACCTTC. The variable domain in full, with the rest retrieved from reference TRBV5-5 and TRBJ1-2, is DAGVTQSPTHLIKTRGQQVTLRCSPISGHKSVSWYQQVLGQGPQFIFQYYEKEERGRGNFPDRFSARQFPNYSSELNVNALLLGDSALYLCASSLPHDSDNYGYTFGSGTRLTVV.

The chain is built from TRBV18 and TRBJ2-1, with 9 bases aligning to TRBD2. Trimming cost V 4 bases and J 10 bases; bases outside gene matches: 5. Germline V gives CDR1 KGHSH, CDR2 LQKENI. The CDR3 loop spans 13 amino acids. The CDR3 region has the DNA TGTGCCAGCTCACTACAGACTAGCGGCGAGCAGTTCTTC. Amino acids: CASSLQTSGEQFF.

The chain joins TRBV5-1 to TRBJ2-1; 8 bases are shared with TRBD1. The germline V gene encodes CDR1 SGHRS and CDR2 YFSETQ. The CDR3 totals 14 residues. Germline trimming cut 3 bases from V and 4 bases from J; bases unmatched to any gene: 3. The DNA of the CDR3 is TGCGCCAGCAGCTGGGGACAGGAATACAATGAGCAGTTCTTC. It specifies CASSWGQEYNEQFF.

This clone occurred once. This chain connects TRBV6-1 to TRBJ2-3; D is uncertain. V lost 2 bases, J lost 2 bases, and 2 bases lay in between. The CDR3 is 12 residues long. Per the germline V gene, CDR1 is MNHNS and CDR2 is SASEGT. CDR3: CASSEHTDTQYF. The DNA for the CDR3 is TGTGCCAGCAGTGAACACACAGATACGCAGTATTTT.

This rearrangement joins TRBV28 to TRBJ2-1; D is ambiguous. CDR3 length: 15 residues. V was cut by 4 bases and J by 3 bases, with 13 bases left in between. Germline values: CDR1 MDHEN, CDR2 SYDVKM. CDR3 sequence (DNA): TGTGCCAGCAGTTCTCGACATGTCGGCTACAATGAGCAGTTCTTC. This translates into CASSSRHVGYNEQFF.

This chain connects TRBV18 to TRBJ2-7, with D possibly being TRBD2 (5 bases). Between the trimmed V and J ends, which lost 2 bases and 5 bases, there was a span of 16 bases. Germline CDR1 is KGHSH and CDR2 is LQKENI. The CDR3 length is 15 residues. CDR3 sequence reads: CASSPVFSGIHEQYF. The CDR3 DNA reads as TGTGCCAGCTCACCAGTCTTTTCGGGGATCCACGAGCAGTACTTC.

The rearrangement uses TRBV7-2 and TRBJ2-1, with 7 nucleotides matching TRBD2. The germline V gene has CDR1 SGHTA and CDR2 FQGNSA. V gave up 1 base and J gave up 3 bases; unmatched junction bases: 3. This CDR3 is built from 15 residues. CDR3 protein: CASSLVTGGYNEQFF. The CDR3 region has the DNA TGTGCCAGCAGCTTAGTGACGGGAGGCTACAATGAGCAGTTCTTC.

The chain uses TRBV19 and TRBJ2-3; D not resolved. V gave up 7 bases and J gave up 1 base, with 12 bases separating them. CDR1 LNHDA and CDR2 SQIVND come from the germline V gene (reference sequence). The CDR3 has 14 amino acids. The CDR3 bases are TGTGCCAGTACCCCTCGTGGGCGCACAGATACGCAGTATTTT. Translation: CASTPRGRTDTQYF.

The V call is TRBV5-4, the J call TRBJ2-2; 14 bases match TRBD2. This CDR3 region has 18 residues. V lost 0 bases to trimming and J lost 5 bases; unmatched junction nucleotides: 6. Looked up from germline, CDR1 is SGHNT and CDR2 is YYREEE (reference sequence). The CDR3 loop is CASSLGTSGRRGTGELFF. CDR3 bases: TGTGCCAGCAGCTTGGGGACTAGCGGGAGGCGGGGGACCGGGGAGCTGTTTTTT.

The chain combines TRBV7-2 with TRBJ2-2; the D is unclear. The V gene lost 3 bases and the J gene lost 1 base, with 6 bases spanning the gap. CDR1 is SGHTA, CDR2 FQGNSA, per germline. The CDR3 has 14 residues. CDR3 amino acids: CASSFNWNTGELFF. CDR3 nucleotide sequence: TGTGCCAGCAGCTTTAACTGGAACACCGGGGAGCTGTTTTTT.

This chain connects TRBV28 to TRBJ2-7; 7 bases line up with TRBD1. V lost 6 bases, J lost 6 bases, and 8 bases stayed unmatched. The CDR3 contains 13 residues. Germline lookup yields CDR1 MDHEN and CDR2 SYDVKM. CDR3 bases: TGTGCCAGCAGAAACCCCGGGACAGTCGAGCAGTACTTC. Amino acids: CASRNPGTVEQYF.

The chain has TRBV6-1 and TRBJ2-5; the D gene is possibly TRBD1 (5 bases). Germline values: CDR1 MNHNS, CDR2 SASEGT. The CDR3 loop spans 13 amino acids. V lost 4 bases and J lost 7, with 13 bases in between. The CDR3 protein is CASSVDKSVTQYF. In nucleotides, the CDR3 is TGTGCCAGCAGTGTGGACAAGTCTGTGACCCAGTACTTC.

This chain links TRBV7-2 with TRBJ2-1, with D hard to call. Germline CDR1 and CDR2: SGHTA and FQGNSA. Between the trimmed V and J ends, which lost 1 base and 0 bases, there was a span of 7 bases. The CDR3 has 15 residues. The CDR3 DNA sequence: TGTGCCAGCAGCTTAGGGGCAAGCTCCTACAATGAGCAGTTCTTC. Encoded protein: CASSLGASSYNEQFF.

CDR3 in DNA: TGTGCCAGCAGCCGGGACACTGATACGCAGTATTTT. It translates to CASSRDTDTQYF. The chain is built from TRBV5-6 and TRBJ2-3; the D gene is possibly TRBD1 (6 bases). The germline V and J ends were trimmed by 4 bases and 6 bases, with 9 bases remaining between them. CDR3 length equals 12 residues. Germline V gene lookup returns CDR1 SGHDT and CDR2 YYEEEE. The full variable domain, in which reference TRBV5-6 and TRBJ2-3 provide the parts outside the CDR3, is DAGVTQSPTHLIKTRGQQVTLRCSPKSGHDTVSWYQQALGQGPQFIFQYYEEEERQRGNFPDRFSGHQFPNYSSELNVNALLLGDSALYLCASSRDTDTQYFGPGTRLTVL.

This rearrangement joins TRBV10-3 to TRBJ1-3; D may be TRBD1 (6 bases). Trimming cost V 7 bases and J 0 bases, with 16 bases left between them. Germline lookup yields CDR1 ENHRY and CDR2 SYGVKD. The CDR3 sequence is 16 residues long. The DNA of the CDR3 is TGTGCCATCATATCCCGTCAGGGGATCTCTGGAAACACCATATATTTT. Protein: CAIISRQGISGNTIYF.

V is TRBV28 and J is TRBJ2-7; tentative D call: TRBD2 (6 bases). This CDR3 has 15 residues. Germline CDR1 reads MDHEN; CDR2 reads SYDVKM. V was clipped by 6 bases and J by 6 bases, with 21 bases between them. The CDR3 bases are TGTGCCAGCAGCACTTACGGGACTGTGGGTCTCGAGCAGTACTTC. It translates to CASSTYGTVGLEQYF.

The V and J genes are TRBV23-1 and TRBJ2-5, with TRBD1 matching over 8 bases. TRBV23-1 is classed as an ORF, of uncertain function. The length of the CDR3 is 14 residues. J lost 4 bases, V lost 2 bases, and 3 bases had no gene match. This CDR3 is CASSQRTGRETQYF. DNA of the CDR3: TGCGCCAGCAGTCAACGGACAGGGCGAGAGACCCAGTACTTC.

The chain uses TRBV5-4 and TRBJ2-3; D is perhaps TRBD2 (5 bases). V dropped 4 bases and J dropped 2 bases, with 14 bases sitting between them. The CDR3 spans 15 residues. CDR1 and CDR2 from the germline V gene are SGHNT and YYREEE (reference sequence). CDR3 in amino acids: CASSPGGFLTDTQYF. CDR3 nucleotides: TGTGCCAGCAGCCCTGGAGGATTCCTCACAGATACGCAGTATTTT. The variable domain in full, completed from reference TRBV5-4 and TRBJ2-3, reads ETGVTQSPTHLIKTRGQQVTLRCSSQSGHNTVSWYQQALGQGPQFIFQYYREEENGRGNFPPRFSGLQFPNYSSELNVNALELDDSALYLCASSPGGFLTDTQYFGPGTRLTVL.

V and J are TRBV13 and TRBJ2-2, with TRBD2 matching 7 bases. The V segment lost 1 base and the J segment 0 bases; nucleotides outside the gene matches: 5. Germline V gene sequence: CDR1 PRHDT, CDR2 FYEKMQ (reference sequence). This CDR3 region has 17 residues. The CDR3 DNA sequence: TGTGCCAGCAGCTTAGCCGGGGGGACGTCGAACACCGGGGAGCTGTTTTTT. Translation gives CASSLAGGTSNTGELFF.

V gene TRBV7-3 combines with J gene TRBJ2-4; 8 nucleotides line up with TRBD2. Germline trimming cut 1 base from V and 6 bases from J; bases unmatched to any gene: 11. CDR3 size: 17 residues. Germline V gives CDR1 SGHTA, CDR2 FQGTGA. CDR3 sequence reads: CASSLNSARGGGNIQYF. As DNA, the CDR3 is TGTGCCAGCAGCTTAAATTCGGCCCGGGGGGGCGGAAACATTCAGTACTTC.